This TCR beta chain stems from a study of blood T cells in healthy people across ages. The germline V and J ends were trimmed by 1 base and 2 bases, with 12 bases remaining between them. The CDR3 runs 16 residues. CDR1 and CDR2 (germline): SGHAT, FQNNGV. The use of a sample-barcoded 5' primer and a J-beta primer mix characterized a second PCR of 7 to 11 cycles. One entry per CDR3 protein results from TCRdb running MiXCR on the 5' RACE reads. The data show almost 1 million distinct CDR3 sequences, roughly 51% seen once. The sample taken for sequencing was blood. The chain uses TRBV11-2 and TRBJ2-1; no clear D. The origin of this receptor is a woman aged 60-75 years in good health. This CDR3 reads CASSLVVTHAYNEQFF. CDR3 DNA sequence: TGTGCCAGCAGCTTAGTTGTGACCCACGCCTACAATGAGCAGTTCTTC. The full variable domain, rest sourced from reference TRBV11-2 and TRBJ2-1, is EAGVAQSPRYKIIEKRQSVAFWCNPISGHATLYWYQQILGQGPKLLIQFQNNGVVDDSQLPKDRFSAERLKGVDSTLKIQPAKLEDSAVYLCASSLVVTHAYNEQFFGPGTRLTVL.